This entry lists 29 T cell receptor beta chains sequenced from one sample in a study of blood T cell repertoires in COVID-19. The assay was immunoSEQ multiplex PCR, and TCRdb's table has in-frame clones only and misses some. This sample has over 250,000 clones, with approximately 85% found just once. The specimen was peripheral blood. These receptors came from a man between 50 and 59 years old with active or convalescent COVID-19.

This chain connects TRBV21-1 to TRBJ2-7; the listed D gene, TRBD2, was not tested against the DNA. TRBV21-1 is noted as a pseudogene. The CDR3 covers 15 residues. The CDR3 DNA reads as TGTGCCAGCAGTAAAATAGTAGCGGGAGGGTACGAGCAGTACTTC. Its protein product is CASSKIVAGGYEQYF.

The chain recombines TRBV4-1 with TRBJ2-7, with 7 bases aligning to TRBD2. Germline-derived CDR1 and CDR2 are MGHRA and YSYEKL. The CDR3 length is 18 residues. Trimming at V came to 0 bases and at J to 2 bases, leaving 13 bases not matched to a gene. The CDR3 region is CASSQDWLVGRRTYEQYF. CDR3 DNA: TGCGCCAGCAGCCAAGATTGGCTGGTCGGGAGGAGGACCTACGAGCAGTACTTC.

This clone came up a few times. V gene TRBV19 combines with J gene TRBJ2-7, with 7 bases that match TRBD1. Germline V gives CDR1 LNHDA, CDR2 SQIVND (reference sequence). The CDR3 totals 13 residues. Trimming took 2 bases from V and 3 from J; bases not matched to a gene: 1. CDR3 residues: CASSIRDSYEQYF. The CDR3 DNA is TGTGCCAGTAGTATACGGGACAGCTACGAGCAGTACTTC.

V and J are TRBV5-1 and TRBJ2-3; 12 nucleotides line up with TRBD2. Losses at the gene ends were 0 bases for V and 2 bases for J; bases not matched to a gene: 7. The CDR3 is 18 amino acids. CDR1 is SGHRS, CDR2 YFSETQ, per germline. CDR3 region: CASSLDLAGGRVTDTQYF. CDR3 nucleotides: TGCGCCAGCAGCTTGGACCTAGCGGGAGGGCGAGTCACAGATACGCAGTATTTT.

This clone was counted a few times. CDR3 loop: CASSHGENYEQYF. DNA of the CDR3: TGCGCCAGCAGCCATGGGGAGAACTACGAGCAGTACTTC. The gene calls are TRBV4-1 and TRBJ2-7, with D perhaps TRBD2 (5 bases). CDR1 is MGHRA, CDR2 YSYEKL, per germline. The CDR3 contains 13 residues. Deletions cut 3 bases from V and 3 bases from J, with 9 bases between.

This clone appeared a few times. The chain has TRBV28 and TRBJ2-3; 8 bases map to TRBD1. The length of the CDR3 is 15 residues. With 6 bases clipped from V and 0 bases from J, the junction kept 5 bases outside the gene matches. From germline, CDR1 is MDHEN and CDR2 SYDVKM. The CDR3 bases are TGTGCCAGCAGCCCGGACAGGGCTAGCACAGATACGCAGTATTTT. This gives the protein CASSPDRASTDTQYF.

The J gene is TRBJ2-7, the V gene TRBV10-3; a possible D gene is TRBD1 (6 bases). Germline V gene lookup returns CDR1 ENHRY and CDR2 SYGVKD. The V and J ends lost 4 bases and 0 bases respectively, with 10 bases between them. The CDR3 contains 14 residues. CDR3 protein: CAISGGQNSYEQYF. The CDR3 DNA reads TGTGCCATCAGTGGTGGACAGAACTCCTACGAGCAGTACTTC.

The V gene is TRBV7-9, the J gene TRBJ1-2; the match to TRBD1 covers 7 bases. CDR1 and CDR2 from the germline V gene are SEHNR and FQNEAQ (reference sequence). The V gene end was trimmed by 7 bases and the J gene end by 4 bases; junction bases not matched to a gene: 6. This CDR3 is built from 13 residues. DNA for the CDR3: TGTGCCAGCACCACAGGGGCCGTCTATGGCTACACCTTC. It is translated as CASTTGAVYGYTF.

V gene TRBV6-2 or TRBV6-3 combines with J gene TRBJ1-4, with 8 bases matching TRBD1. Trimming took 0 bases from V and 4 from J; bases not matched to a gene: 4. CDR1 and CDR2 from the germline V gene are MNHEY and SVGEGT. The CDR3 covers 16 residues. The CDR3 loop is CASSYSPGQDNEKLFF. CDR3 nucleotides: TGTGCCAGCAGTTACTCCCCGGGACAGGATAATGAAAAACTGTTTTTT.

The gene calls are TRBV11-2 and TRBJ2-5, with D possibly matching TRBD2 (5 bases). The germline V gene encodes CDR1 SGHAT and CDR2 FQNNGV. This CDR3 is built from 15 residues. The germline V and J ends were trimmed by 3 bases and 5 bases, with 16 bases remaining between them. In nucleotides, the CDR3 is TGTGCCAGCAGCTTGGGAAGAGCTAGAGGGGAGACCCAGTACTTC. The encoded protein is CASSLGRARGETQYF.

CDR3 DNA: TGTGCCAGCAGCGTCCACAGGGTACCCTACACTGAAGCTTTCTTT. Its protein is CASSVHRVPYTEAFF. V and J are TRBV7-9 and TRBJ1-1, with D possibly matching TRBD1 (6 bases). There are 15 residues in the CDR3. Trimming shortened V by 5 bases and J by 3 bases, and 16 bases separated the two germline ends. Germline V gene data show CDR1 as SEHNR and CDR2 as FQNEAQ (reference sequence).

The chain uses TRBV28 and TRBJ1-2, with TRBD1 as a possible D gene (6 bases). Trimming removed 5 bases at V and 2 bases at J, with 15 bases between. The CDR3 extends over 15 amino acids. Germline CDR1 MDHEN, CDR2 SYDVKM. CDR3: CASSVAAQGNYGYTF. The CDR3 DNA follows: TGTGCCAGCAGTGTTGCTGCACAGGGAAACTATGGCTACACCTTC.

This sequence joins TRBV4-3 and TRBJ2-1; 8 nucleotides align to TRBD1. This CDR3 is 15 amino acids long. The ends lost 4 bases at V and 3 bases at J; junction bases unmatched: 5. The germline V gene has CDR1 LGHNA and CDR2 YSLEER. The CDR3: CASSPFRGRYNEQFF. Written as DNA, the CDR3 is TGCGCCAGCAGCCCATTCAGGGGGCGCTACAATGAGCAGTTCTTC.

The chain carries TRBV30 and TRBJ1-3; no clear D. Germline CDR1 reads GTSNPN; CDR2 reads SVGIG (reference sequence). V was pared by 5 bases and J by 2 bases, with 7 bases between. The CDR3 covers 12 residues. CDR3 coding DNA: TGTGCCTGGTCCGTTGCTGGAAACACCATATATTTT. As protein: CAWSVAGNTIYF.

This clone came up a few times. The rearrangement uses TRBV7-2 and TRBJ1-3; TRBD1 is a possible D gene (5 bases). Germline-derived CDR1 and CDR2 are SGHTA and FQGNSA. The length of the CDR3 is 15 residues. Trimming pared 4 bases from V and 7 bases from J, leaving 17 bases between. Written as DNA, the CDR3 is TGTGCCAGCAGCTCACACGGACGGGAGGGGAACACCATATATTTT. This encodes CASSSHGREGNTIYF.

This clone was seen just once. The chain employs TRBV12-3 or TRBV12-4 and TRBJ1-1, with D possibly TRBD1 on 5 matching bases. This CDR3 contains 12 residues. Trimming removed 8 bases at V and 1 base at J, with 8 bases between. CDR3 coding DNA: TGTGCCAGCGGGGCACCGAACACTGAAGCTTTCTTT. This codes for CASGAPNTEAFF.

This clone has just a few counts. This sequence joins TRBV28 and TRBJ2-7; 7 bases agree with TRBD2. The CDR3 runs to 13 residues. Germline V gene sequence: CDR1 MDHEN, CDR2 SYDVKM. The trim removed 7 bases at V and 4 bases at J, leaving 7 bases unmatched. The CDR3 spells CASIPSGTYEQYF. CDR3 coding DNA: TGTGCCAGCATCCCTAGCGGAACATACGAGCAGTACTTC.

J is TRBJ2-1 and V is TRBV5-5; 7 positions agree with TRBD2. This CDR3 spans 16 amino acids. V shed 2 bases and J 9 bases; nucleotides not matched to a gene: 14. The germline V gene encodes CDR1 SGHKS and CDR2 YYEKEE (reference sequence). CDR3 coding DNA: TGTGCCAGCAGCTTAGCCGGCGGGAGTAAGTCGGGTGAGCAGTTCTTC. It codes for CASSLAGGSKSGEQFF. Based on the CDR3 plus reference TRBV5-5 and TRBJ2-1, the full variable domain is DAGVTQSPTHLIKTRGQQVTLRCSPISGHKSVSWYQQVLGQGPQFIFQYYEKEERGRGNFPDRFSARQFPNYSSELNVNALLLGDSALYLCASSLAGGSKSGEQFFGPGTRLTVL.

V usage is TRBV4-1 and J usage is TRBJ2-2; 7 bases agree with TRBD1. Trimming removed 6 bases from V and 0 bases from J; junction bases left unmatched: 10. The CDR3 runs 17 residues. Germline V gives CDR1 MGHRA, CDR2 YSYEKL. This chain's CDR3 is CASSLRLGQSNTGELFF. In DNA, the CDR3 is TGCGCCAGCAGTCTCCGATTGGGACAGTCGAACACCGGGGAGCTGTTTTTT.

The genes are TRBV7-9 and TRBJ1-5; D perhaps matches TRBD1 (5 bases). V gave up 1 base and J gave up 2 bases, with 9 bases separating them. The CDR3 consists of 15 residues. The germline CDR1 and CDR2 sequences are SEHNR and FQNEAQ (reference sequence). CDR3 loop: CASSLDGAGNQPQHF. CDR3 sequence (DNA): TGTGCCAGCAGCTTAGATGGGGCAGGCAATCAGCCCCAGCATTTT.

This clone was picked up one time. The chain combines TRBV9 with TRBJ2-3, with TRBD2 as a possible D gene (6 bases). In germline, CDR1 is SGDLS, CDR2 YYNGEE. The CDR3 is 14 amino acids. V was trimmed by 3 bases and J by 2 bases, leaving 10 bases between them. The CDR3 nucleotides are TGTGCCAGCAGCGACCGGGACTCCACAGATACGCAGTATTTT. It is translated as CASSDRDSTDTQYF.

The V gene is TRBV3-1 (or the pseudogene TRBV3-2), the J gene TRBJ2-1, with D unresolved. The V end lost 0 bases, the J end lost 2 bases, and 11 bases lay between the germline ends. This CDR3 spans 16 amino acids. Germline V lookup: CDR1 LGHDT, CDR2 YNNKEL (reference sequence). The CDR3 nucleotides read TGTGCCAGCAGCCAAGACCTCAGCGTGGCCTACAATGAGCAGTTCTTC. Protein: CASSQDLSVAYNEQFF.

Only one count was recorded for this clone. The chain joins TRBV6-1 to TRBJ2-2; possible D gene TRBD1, 6 bases. Trimming took 2 bases from V and 6 from J, leaving 13 bases between them. The CDR3 spans 15 residues. Germline V CDR1 and CDR2: MNHNS, SASEGT. Here the CDR3 reads CASSEMDSPSGELFF. The CDR3 coding sequence is TGTGCCAGCAGTGAAATGGACAGCCCCTCCGGGGAGCTGTTTTTT.

About this clone itself: The sample carries other DNA sequences with the same CDR3. The chain has TRBV20-1 and TRBJ2-5, with D maybe TRBD2 (5 bases). The CDR3 runs 11 residues. The germline V gene encodes CDR1 DFQATT and CDR2 SNEGSKA (reference sequence). V gave up 5 bases and J gave up 5 bases, with 9 bases separating them. Here the CDR3 reads CSAQRGETQYF. The CDR3 DNA reads TGCAGTGCTCAGAGAGGGGAGACCCAGTACTTC.

Only one count was recorded for this clone. The chain recombines TRBV11-2 with TRBJ1-1; 8 positions agree with TRBD1. The CDR3 contains 14 residues. Germline-derived CDR1 and CDR2 are SGHAT and FQNNGV. V dropped 1 base and J dropped 7; count of bases not matched to a gene: 5. For the CDR3, the DNA is TGTGCCAGCAGCTTAGGGACAGGGTCCGGTGAAGCTTTCTTT. This codes for CASSLGTGSGEAFF. The whole variable domain, remainder taken from reference TRBV11-2 and TRBJ1-1, is EAGVAQSPRYKIIEKRQSVAFWCNPISGHATLYWYQQILGQGPKLLIQFQNNGVVDDSQLPKDRFSAERLKGVDSTLKIQPAKLEDSAVYLCASSLGTGSGEAFFGQGTRLTVV.

This clone was seen a handful of times. The chain employs TRBV19 and TRBJ1-5, with 7 bases fitting TRBD1. The CDR3 totals 14 residues. Germline V lookup: CDR1 LNHDA, CDR2 SQIVND (reference sequence). V shed 7 bases, J shed 6 bases, and the junction held 9 bases outside the gene matches. The CDR3 DNA reads TGTGCCAGTACAATGACAGGGACCACTCAGCCCCAGCATTTT. Translation: CASTMTGTTQPQHF.

With regard to this clone: Germline is not matched at one junction end, which may reflect a read error. CDR3 sequence: CASSLVGTRGETQYF. CDR3 DNA sequence: TGTGCTAGCAGCTTAGTGGGGACTAGGGGAGAGACCCAGTACTTC. The rearrangement links TRBV7-7 to TRBJ2-5; 8 bases agree with TRBD2. This CDR3 has 15 residues. The germline gives CDR1 SSHAT, CDR2 FNYEAQ (reference sequence).

DNA of the CDR3: TGCGCCAGCAGCCAGTTCAGGGTTGTTGATGAAAAACTGTTTTTT. This translates into CASSQFRVVDEKLFF. The rearrangement links TRBV4-1 to TRBJ1-4; TRBD1 might be the D (5 bases). This CDR3 has 15 amino acids. Per germline, CDR1 MGHRA and CDR2 YSYEKL. V gave up 3 bases and J gave up 6 bases, with 14 bases separating them.

J is TRBJ2-7 and V is TRBV27, with TRBD1 matching 8 bases. Germline V gene lookup returns CDR1 MNHEY and CDR2 SMNVEV (reference sequence). Trimming removed 6 bases from V and 0 bases from J; junction bases left unmatched: 4. The CDR3 length is 14 residues. CDR3 amino acids: CASSRTGSSYEQYF. In DNA, the CDR3 is TGTGCCAGCAGCCGGACAGGGAGCTCCTACGAGCAGTACTTC.